A single sample gave rise to the 9 T cell receptor beta chains below, sequenced in a study of Graves' ophthalmopathy and Graves' hyperthyroidism. Transcripts of RNA were the source for amplifying TCR beta CDR3 regions. First-round RT-PCR with HTBI primers preceded a second-round multiplex PCR. In TCRdb, the multiplex PCR reads were re-called with MiXCR into one record per CDR3 protein. The sample holds around 1,000,000 distinct CDR3 sequences, less than 45% seen once. The sample was peripheral blood or thyroid tissue (not recorded which). Receptor source: an adult man with Graves' hyperthyroidism.

In this sample, this clonotype turned up once. V and J are TRBV24-1 and TRBJ2-5; D uncertain. The germline gives CDR1 KGHDR, CDR2 SFDVKD. The CDR3 is 15 residues long. V lost 4 bases, J lost 5 bases, and 16 bases lay in between. CDR3 sequence: CATSDPAVRRETQYF. CDR3 in DNA: TGTGCCACCAGTGACCCGGCCGTTAGGCGGGAGACCCAGTACTTC.

The CDR3 protein is CASSERQHDSPLHF. The CDR3 nucleotides are TGCGCCAGCAGTGAGAGACAGCATGATTCACCCCTCCACTTT. The rearrangement uses TRBV10-2 and TRBJ1-6, with D maybe TRBD1 (5 bases). In germline, CDR1 is WSHSY, CDR2 SAAADI. The V end lost 2 bases, the J end lost 8 bases, and 10 bases lay between the germline ends. The CDR3 covers 14 residues.

V is TRBV29-1 and J is TRBJ2-7; a weak D match, TRBD2 (5 bases). Germline V CDR1 and CDR2: SQVTM, ANQGSEA. The germline V and J ends were trimmed by 7 bases and 0 bases, with 19 bases remaining between them. The CDR3 has 15 residues. The CDR3 region is CSGARRVLSSYEQYF. Written as DNA, the CDR3 is TGCAGCGGCGCTAGGCGGGTCCTTAGCTCCTACGAGCAGTACTTC.

This clonotype was seen many times. The gene calls are TRBV2 and TRBJ2-7, with 7 bases identical to TRBD1. The CDR3 consists of 14 residues. Germline V gene data show CDR1 as SNHLY and CDR2 as FYNNEI. V lost 5 bases to trimming and J lost 1 base; unmatched junction nucleotides: 5. The CDR3 spells CASSPQGDSYEQYF. The CDR3 bases are TGTGCCAGCAGTCCTCAGGGGGATTCCTACGAGCAGTACTTC.

In this sample, this clonotype turned up a few times. This chain links TRBV12-3 or TRBV12-4 with TRBJ1-5, with 9 bases fitting TRBD1. The CDR3 covers 14 residues. Unmatched junction bases numbered 5, after V lost 7 bases and J lost 4 bases. DNA of the CDR3: TGTGCCAGCACCTGGACAGGGGAGAATCAGCCCCAGCATTTT. Its protein is CASTWTGENQPQHF.

In its sample, this clonotype was seen a few times. This chain uses TRBV20-1 with TRBJ1-2, with D unresolved. CDR1 is DFQATT, CDR2 SNEGSKA, per germline (reference sequence). V lost 2 bases, J lost 6 bases, and 16 bases lay in between. The CDR3 length is 14 residues. Here the CDR3 reads CSARSPASLHGYTF. The CDR3 DNA is TGCAGTGCTAGATCTCCAGCCTCTTTACATGGCTACACCTTC.

As regards this clonotype: Because the CDR3 is missing its conserved closing phenylalanine or tryptophan, this is likely a read error. The chain uses TRBV14 and TRBJ1-4; a weak D match, TRBD1 (5 bases). Trimming removed 0 bases at V and 5 bases at J, with 13 bases between. Looked up from germline, CDR1 is SGHDN and CDR2 is FVKESK. This CDR3 comprises 16 residues. CDR3 amino acids: CASSQEGRRFNEKLFL. The CDR3 DNA is TGTGCCAGCAGCCAAGAGGGACGGCGTTTCAATGAAAAACTGTTTCTT.

This chain joins TRBV7-7 and TRBJ2-7; D gene ambiguous. This CDR3 has 16 amino acids. Germline V gene sequence: CDR1 SSHAT, CDR2 FNYEAQ (reference sequence). V gave up 5 bases and J gave up 1 base, with 18 bases separating them. The CDR3, as DNA: TGTGCCAGCAGCCAAGATTTCCCCGGTCCATCCTACGAGCAGTACTTC. Translating it yields CASSQDFPGPSYEQYF.

The gene calls are TRBV11-2 and TRBJ2-7; maybe TRBD1 (6 bases). The CDR3 is 15 amino acids. V lost 0 bases to trimming and J lost 4 bases, with 13 bases between them. From germline, CDR1 is SGHAT and CDR2 FQNNGV. The CDR3 DNA is TGTGCCAGCAGCTTAGATCCGACAGGCCAATACGAGCAGTACTTC. This encodes CASSLDPTGQYEQYF.